Listed here is a single T cell receptor beta chain. In Seattle, patients joined the study during active infection and were tracked longitudinally. This record belongs to a study of blood T cell repertoires in COVID-19. Across the study: Spain, Italy and the United States supplied samples that represented acute and convalescent COVID-19. T cells, B-cell-depleted T cells, or PBMCs supplied cDNA or gDNA.

Authors' processing steps: Quantification of nucleated cells was approximated via reference gene primer amplification. TCRdb's copy holds only in-frame clones and misses some; the assay was immunoSEQ multiplex PCR. V and J calls and clone size are given by that table; D and trimming were obtained from the DNA. This sample has approximately 56,000 clones, with around 81% found just once. The source of this sequence is a woman of 80 years or more with COVID-19, enrolled during active disease. The sequencing sample was made of peripheral blood.

The CDR3 sequence: CASTPGLSVVSGELFF. As DNA, the CDR3 is TGTGCCAGTACCCCGGGACTTAGCGTGGTATCCGGGGAGCTGTTTTTT. V and J are TRBV19 and TRBJ2-2, with a possible D match to TRBD2 (6 bases). CDR1 is LNHDA, CDR2 SQIVND, per germline (reference sequence). The CDR3 totals 16 residues. With 7 bases removed from V and 6 bases from J, the gap between germline ends came to 21 bases.